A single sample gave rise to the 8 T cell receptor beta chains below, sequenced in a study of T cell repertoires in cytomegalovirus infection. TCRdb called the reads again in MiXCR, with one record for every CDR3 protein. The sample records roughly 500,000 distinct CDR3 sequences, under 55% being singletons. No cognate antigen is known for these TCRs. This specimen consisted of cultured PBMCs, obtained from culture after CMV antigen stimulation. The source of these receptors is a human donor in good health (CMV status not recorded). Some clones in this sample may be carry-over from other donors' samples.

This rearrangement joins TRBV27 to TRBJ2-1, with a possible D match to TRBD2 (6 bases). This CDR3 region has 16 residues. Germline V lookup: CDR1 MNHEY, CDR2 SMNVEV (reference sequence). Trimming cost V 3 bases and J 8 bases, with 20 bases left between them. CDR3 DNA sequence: TGTGCCAGCAGTTTCCGCTTAGTGGGAGGAGCGGATGAGCAGTTCTTC. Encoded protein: CASSFRLVGGADEQFF.

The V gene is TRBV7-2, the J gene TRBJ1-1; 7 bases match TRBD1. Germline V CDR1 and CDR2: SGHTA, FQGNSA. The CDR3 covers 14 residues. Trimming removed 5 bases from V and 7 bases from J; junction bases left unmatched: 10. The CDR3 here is CASSTHRGYGEAFF. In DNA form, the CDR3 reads TGTGCCAGCAGCACCCACAGGGGTTACGGTGAAGCTTTCTTT.

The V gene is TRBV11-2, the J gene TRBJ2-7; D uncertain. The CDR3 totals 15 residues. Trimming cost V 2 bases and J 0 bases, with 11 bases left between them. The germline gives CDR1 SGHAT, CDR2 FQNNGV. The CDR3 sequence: CASSLSALSSYEQYF. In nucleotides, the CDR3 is TGTGCCAGCAGCTTATCGGCGTTGAGCTCCTACGAGCAGTACTTC.

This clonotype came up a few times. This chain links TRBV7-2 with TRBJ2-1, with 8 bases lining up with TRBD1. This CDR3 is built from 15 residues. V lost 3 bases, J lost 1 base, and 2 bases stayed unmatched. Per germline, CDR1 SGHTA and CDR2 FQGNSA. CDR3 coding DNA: TGTGCCAGCAGCTTCAGGGGGCAGTCCTACAATGAGCAGTTCTTC. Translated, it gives CASSFRGQSYNEQFF.

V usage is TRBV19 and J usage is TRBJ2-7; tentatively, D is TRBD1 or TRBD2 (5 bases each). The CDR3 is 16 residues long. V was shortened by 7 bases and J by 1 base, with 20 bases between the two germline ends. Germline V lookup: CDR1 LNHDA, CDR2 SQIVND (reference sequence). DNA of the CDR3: TGTGCCAGTAACCCCGGGACGGAATGGGGATCCTACGAGCAGTACTTC. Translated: CASNPGTEWGSYEQYF.

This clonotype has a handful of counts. CDR3 sequence reads: CASTGGEEYGYTF. Here the CDR3 DNA reads TGTGCCAGTACTGGGGGAGAAGAATATGGCTACACCTTC. This chain joins TRBV2 and TRBJ1-2, with a tentative D call TRBD1 (5 bases). This CDR3 contains 13 residues. The V end was cut by 9 bases, the J end by 5 bases, with 16 bases between. Germline V gives CDR1 SNHLY, CDR2 FYNNEI.

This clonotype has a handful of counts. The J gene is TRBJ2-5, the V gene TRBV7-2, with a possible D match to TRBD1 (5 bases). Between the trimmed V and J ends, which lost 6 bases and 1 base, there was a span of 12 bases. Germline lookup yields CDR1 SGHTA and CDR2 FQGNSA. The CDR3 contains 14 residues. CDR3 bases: TGTGCCAGCAGGCTGGGGCCCCTCCAAGAGACCCAGTACTTC. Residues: CASRLGPLQETQYF.

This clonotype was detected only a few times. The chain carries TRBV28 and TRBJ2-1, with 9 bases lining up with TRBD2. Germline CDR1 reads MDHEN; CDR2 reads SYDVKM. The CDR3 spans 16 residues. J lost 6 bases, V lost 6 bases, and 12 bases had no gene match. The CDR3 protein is CASRGLAGTIGNEQFF. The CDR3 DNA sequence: TGTGCCAGCAGGGGGCTAGCGGGAACGATAGGCAATGAGCAGTTCTTC.